This T cell receptor beta chain was retrieved from a study of shared clonotypes between healthy human individuals. Background on the study: A couple of women and a few men aged 18 to 49 made up the donors. Per-donor plates numbered three CD4 naive, three CD4 memory, two CD8 naive and one CD8 memory.

Naivety among CD8 cells was defined by CD45RO negativity and positive CCR7 selection, thereby excluding terminally differentiated effector memory CD45RA+ cells. Produced via immunoSEQ multiplex PCR; TCRdb's table is partial and in-frame only. The sample includes around 650,000 clones, approximately 96% seen only once; the top ten take about 0.12%. This CDR3 is 13 amino acids long. V lost 5 bases to trimming and J lost 4 bases; unmatched junction nucleotides: 4. Germline V gene sequence: CDR1 PRHDT, CDR2 FYEKMQ (reference sequence). This clone was detected only once. This chain uses TRBV13 with TRBJ2-7; TRBD1 aligns across 8 bases. The sequence was collected from a woman younger than 45 in good health. Sample: naive CD8+ T cells sorted from blood. CDR3 sequence (DNA): TGTGCCAGCAGCCCGGACAGGGAATACGAGCAGTACTTC. Protein product: CASSPDREYEQYF. Using reference TRBV13 and TRBJ2-7 for the parts outside the CDR3, the full variable domain is AAGVIQSPRHLIKEKRETATLKCYPIPRHDTVYWYQQGPGQDPQFLISFYEKMQSDKGSIPDRFSAQQFSDYHSELNMSSLELGDSALYFCASSPDREYEQYFGPGTRLTVT.